This TCR beta chain was documented in a study of T cell responses to AZD1222 COVID-19 vaccine. Whole-study findings and limits: Repertoire sampling happened only post peak T cell response. Spike-specific TCR depth and breadth grew after two AZD1222 doses. Clonal diversity was possibly underestimated, and white British individuals and females predominated among donors. Close to half of spike-specific TCRs reportedly recognize unmutated variant regions.

Clones were read by immunoSEQ multiplex PCR, and TCRdb kept only the in-frame ones, dropping some. This table holds 25,000 to 30,000 clones, around 92% found once. For this clone: Its antigen is unidentified.

Germline V lookup: CDR1 SGHTA, CDR2 FQGNSA. The V gene end was trimmed by 5 bases and the J gene end by 0 bases; junction bases not matched to a gene: 5. CDR3 length: 15 amino acids. V is TRBV7-2 and J is TRBJ2-3; 7 bases agree with TRBD1. The source of this sequence is an adult who received the AZD1222 COVID-19 vaccine. The specimen was peripheral blood, collected 28 days after the second AZD1222 dose. The CDR3 bases are TGTGCCAGCAGCAACAGGGGTTGGAGCACAGATACGCAGTATTTT. Translation gives CASSNRGWSTDTQYF.